Presented here are 8 T cell receptor beta chains from one specimen sequenced in a study of cytomegalovirus exposure and HLA in healthy donors. PCR primers comprised 60 Vbeta and 13 Jbeta primers. TCRdb keeps only in-frame clones here, not all; method: immunoSEQ multiplex PCR. The sample carries about 300,000 clones, about nine tenths recorded once. The sample taken for sequencing was PBMCs. These receptors were taken from a man in his forties or fifties in good health and CMV-seropositive.

Concerning this clone itself: Other DNA sequences from this sample encode an identical CDR3 as well. This chain links TRBV28 with TRBJ1-2, with D unclear. The germline V gene encodes CDR1 MDHEN and CDR2 SYDVKM. The V end lost 5 bases, the J end lost 5 bases, and 9 bases lay between the germline ends. The CDR3 is 12 amino acids. The CDR3 is CASSLSGYGYTF. The CDR3, as DNA: TGTGCCAGCAGTCTCTCGGGGTATGGCTACACCTTC.

This clone turned up a few times. The genes are TRBV21-1 and TRBJ1-2; the D call TRBD1 from the table was never checked on the DNA. TRBV21-1 counts as a pseudogene. The CDR3 is 16 amino acids. The chain's CDR3 is CASSKACSGGAYGYTF. The CDR3 DNA reads TGTGCCAGCAGCAAAGCATGTTCAGGGGGCGCATATGGCTACACCTTC.

V is TRBV2 and J is TRBJ2-1; TRBD2 aligns across 13 bases. The V gene end was trimmed by 6 bases and the J gene end by 7 bases; junction bases not matched to a gene: 6. Germline V gene data show CDR1 as SNHLY and CDR2 as FYNNEI. The CDR3 has 15 amino acids. The DNA of the CDR3 is TGTGCCAGCAGAGGACTAGCGGGAGAGATAAATGAGCAGTTCTTC. It specifies CASRGLAGEINEQFF.

The chain joins TRBV11-2 to TRBJ1-1; 7 positions match TRBD1. The CDR3 contains 15 residues. Germline CDR1 and CDR2: SGHAT and FQNNGV. With V trimmed by 1 base and J by 3 bases, 5 bases remained unmatched. CDR3 DNA sequence: TGTGCCAGCAGCTTAGGCCCACAGGGGTACACTGAAGCTTTCTTT. Translated: CASSLGPQGYTEAFF.

The chain recombines TRBV7-9 with TRBJ1-2; a weak D match, TRBD1 (5 bases). Germline CDR1 is SEHNR and CDR2 is FQNEAQ (reference sequence). The CDR3 extends over 15 amino acids. Trimming cost V 3 bases and J 0 bases, with 11 bases left between them. CDR3 sequence (DNA): TGTGCCAGCAGCTTCCCGGGGGAGTCTAACTATGGCTACACCTTC. Residues: CASSFPGESNYGYTF.

CDR3 in amino acids: CASSSTSGRSSYNEQFF. The CDR3 DNA is TGTGCCAGCAGCTCGACTAGCGGGAGGAGTTCCTACAATGAGCAGTTCTTC. This chain uses TRBV7-6 with TRBJ2-1; TRBD2 aligns across 13 bases. CDR3 length equals 17 residues. Germline assignment: CDR1 SGHVS and CDR2 FNYEAQ. The V segment lost 4 bases and the J segment 1 base; nucleotides outside the gene matches: 4. Combining the CDR3 with reference TRBV7-6 and TRBJ2-1 gives the whole variable domain GAGVSQSPRYKVTKRGQDVALRCDPISGHVSLYWYRQALGQGPEFLTYFNYEAQQDKSGLPNDRFSAERPEGSISTLTIQRTEQRDSAMYRCASSSTSGRSSYNEQFFGPGTRLTVL.

The gene calls are TRBV28 and TRBJ2-7, with 10 bases lining up with TRBD2. The CDR3 length is 14 residues. Germline V gene data show CDR1 as MDHEN and CDR2 as SYDVKM. V shed 7 bases and J 3 bases; nucleotides not matched to a gene: 6. This CDR3 is CASNRGTSVYEQYF. The CDR3 DNA reads TGTGCCAGCAATCGAGGGACTAGCGTCTACGAGCAGTACTTC. Full variable domain (missing parts from reference TRBV28 and TRBJ2-7): DVKVTQSSRYLVKRTGEKVFLECVQDMDHENMFWYRQDPGLGLRLIYFSYDVKMKEKGDIPEGYSVSREKKERFSLILESASTNQTSMYLCASNRGTSVYEQYFGPGTRLTVT.

The J gene is TRBJ2-2, the V gene TRBV7-9, with D possibly matching TRBD2 (5 bases). Germline V gene data show CDR1 as SEHNR and CDR2 as FQNEAQ (reference sequence). Trimming removed 5 bases at V and 2 bases at J, with 15 bases between. This CDR3 has 16 residues. The CDR3 sequence is CASSTPTSNNTGELFF. CDR3 coding DNA: TGTGCCAGCAGCACCCCTACTAGTAACAACACCGGGGAGCTGTTTTTT.